Below, one TCR beta chain is given with its context. Its antigen remains unidentified. PCR primers comprised 60 Vbeta and 13 Jbeta primers. TCRdb's copy holds only in-frame clones and misses some; the assay was immunoSEQ multiplex PCR. The specimen's table records some 160,000 clones. This record comes from a study of cytomegalovirus exposure and HLA in healthy donors. Study at large: One earlier analysis, a look at 180 million or so T cells, found some 120 million unique TCR beta sequences.

Broader study findings: Upon later analysis, HLA-associated TCR beta chains proved more clonally expanded than other, equally common chains. About 90% or about 30% of the time was how often most TCR beta V segments were productive, according to an earlier analysis.

This clonotype was sampled from a man aged 25-40 years in good health and CMV-seronegative. Input material: PBMCs.

The CDR3, as DNA: TGTGCCAGCAGTCGGACCCCGGGCGGGACCGATACGCAGTATTTT. Amino acids: CASSRTPGGTDTQYF. The chain carries TRBV28 and TRBJ2-3, with TRBD2 as a possible D gene (6 bases). Germline loops: CDR1 MDHEN, CDR2 SYDVKM. Deletions cut 5 bases from V and 6 bases from J, with 18 bases between. The CDR3 is 15 residues long.